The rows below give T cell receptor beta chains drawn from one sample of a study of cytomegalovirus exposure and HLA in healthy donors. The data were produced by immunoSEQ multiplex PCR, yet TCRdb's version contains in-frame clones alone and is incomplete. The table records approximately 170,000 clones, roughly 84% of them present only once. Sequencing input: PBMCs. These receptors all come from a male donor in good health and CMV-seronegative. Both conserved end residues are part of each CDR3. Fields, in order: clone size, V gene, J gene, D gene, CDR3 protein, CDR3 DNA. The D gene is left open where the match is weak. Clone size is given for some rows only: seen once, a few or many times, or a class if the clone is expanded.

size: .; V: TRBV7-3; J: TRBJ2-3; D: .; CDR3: CASSLERSSTDTQYF; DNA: TGTGCCAGCAGCTTAGAGCGTTCGAGCACAGATACGCAGTATTTT
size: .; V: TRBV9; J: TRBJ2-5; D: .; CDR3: CASSVAEGPGETQYF; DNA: TGTGCCAGCAGCGTAGCTGAGGGCCCGGGTGAGACCCAGTACTTC
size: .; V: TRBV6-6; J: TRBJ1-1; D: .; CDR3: CASSSAFFTGAFF; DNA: TGTGCCAGCAGTTCTGCTTTTTTTACTGGAGCTTTCTTT
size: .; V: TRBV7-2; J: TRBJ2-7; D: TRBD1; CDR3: CASSLDRVDEQYF; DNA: TGTGCCAGCAGCTTGGACAGGGTGGACGAGCAGTACTTC
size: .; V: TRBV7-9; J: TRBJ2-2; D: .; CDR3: CASSLTGKNTGELFF; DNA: TGTGCCAGCAGCCTCACGGGGAAGAACACCGGGGAGCTGTTTTTT
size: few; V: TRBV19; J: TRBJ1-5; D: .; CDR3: CASRGGNQPQHF; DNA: TGTGCCAGTAGGGGGGGAAATCAGCCCCAGCATTTT
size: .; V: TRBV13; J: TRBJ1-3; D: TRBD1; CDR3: CASSTGQGFSGNTIYF; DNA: TGTGCCAGCAGCACCGGACAGGGGTTCTCTGGAAACACCATATATTTT
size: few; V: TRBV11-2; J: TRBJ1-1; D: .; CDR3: CASSLDGAGLNTEAFF; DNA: TGTGCCAGCAGCTTAGATGGGGCAGGTTTGAACACTGAAGCTTTCTTT
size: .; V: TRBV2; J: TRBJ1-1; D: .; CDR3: CASIRDGDTEAFF; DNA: TGTGCCAGCATCAGGGATGGGGACACTGAAGCTTTCTTT
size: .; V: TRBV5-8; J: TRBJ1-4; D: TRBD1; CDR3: CASSPDRGREKLFF; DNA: TGTGCCAGCAGCCCGGACAGGGGGCGTGAAAAACTGTTTTTT
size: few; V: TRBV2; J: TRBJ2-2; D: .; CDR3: CASQYREAGELFF; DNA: TGTGCCAGCCAATATAGGGAGGCCGGGGAGCTGTTTTTT
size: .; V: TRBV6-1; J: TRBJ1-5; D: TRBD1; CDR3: CASSHDRGGNQPQHF; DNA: TGTGCCAGCAGTCATGACAGGGGTGGAAATCAGCCCCAGCATTTT
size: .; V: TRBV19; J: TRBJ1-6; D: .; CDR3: CASSMGDILNSPLHF; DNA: TGTGCCAGTAGTATGGGGGACATACTGAATTCACCCCTCCACTTT
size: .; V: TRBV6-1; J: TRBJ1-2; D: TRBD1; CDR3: CASRSGGLSFGYTF; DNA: TGTGCCAGCAGATCAGGGGGCTTGTCCTTTGGCTACACCTTC
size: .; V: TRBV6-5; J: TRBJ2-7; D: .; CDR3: CAASTSYEQYF; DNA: TGTGCCGCCTCGACATCCTACGAGCAGTACTTC
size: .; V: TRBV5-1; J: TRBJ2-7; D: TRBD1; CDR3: CASSFSGGSYEQYF; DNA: TGCGCCAGCAGCTTCTCAGGGGGCTCCTACGAGCAGTACTTC
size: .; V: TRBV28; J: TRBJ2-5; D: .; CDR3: CASTTFGVQETQYF; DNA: TGTGCCAGCACCACGTTCGGGGTCCAAGAGACCCAGTACTTC
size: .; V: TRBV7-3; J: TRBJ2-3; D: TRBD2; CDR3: CASSSPTSGPNTQYF; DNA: TGTGCCAGCAGCTCACCGACTAGCGGGCCTAACACGCAGTATTTT
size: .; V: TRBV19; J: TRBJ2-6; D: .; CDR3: CASSPQGYGANVLTF; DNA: TGTGCCAGTAGTCCACAGGGTTATGGAGCCAACGTCCTGACTTTC
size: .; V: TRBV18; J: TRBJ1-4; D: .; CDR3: CASSPTGEAEKLFF; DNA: TGTGCCAGCTCACCGACAGGCGAGGCTGAAAAACTGTTTTTT
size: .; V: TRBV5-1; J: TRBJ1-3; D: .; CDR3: CASSLGSSGNTIYF; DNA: TGCGCCAGCAGCCTAGGCAGCTCTGGAAACACCATATATTTT
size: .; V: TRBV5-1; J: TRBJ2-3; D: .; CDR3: CASSQGDTQYF; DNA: TGCGCCAGCAGCCAGGGAGATACGCAGTATTTT
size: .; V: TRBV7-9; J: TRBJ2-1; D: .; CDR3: CASSLTGDREQFF; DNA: TGTGCCAGCAGCTTGACGGGGGACCGTGAGCAGTTCTTC
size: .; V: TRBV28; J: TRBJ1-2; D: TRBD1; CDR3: CASRDRVGGGYTF; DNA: TGTGCCAGCAGAGACAGGGTAGGGGGTGGCTACACCTTC
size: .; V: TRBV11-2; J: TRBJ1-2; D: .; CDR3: CASSLGTVPSTPYGYTF; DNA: TGTGCCAGCAGCTTAGGGACAGTTCCCTCTACACCATATGGCTACACCTTC
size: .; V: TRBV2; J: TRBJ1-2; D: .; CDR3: CASTESLAGGYTF; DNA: TGTGCCAGCACGGAGTCTCTTGCGGGGGGCTACACCTTC
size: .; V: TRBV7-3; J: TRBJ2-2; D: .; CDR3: CASSNTGGGPGELFF; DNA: TGTGCCAGCAGCAACACAGGGGGGGGGCCCGGGGAGCTGTTTTTT
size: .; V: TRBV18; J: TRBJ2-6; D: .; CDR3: CASSPPGQPNVLTF; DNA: TGTGCCAGCTCACCACCCGGACAGCCCAACGTCCTGACTTTC
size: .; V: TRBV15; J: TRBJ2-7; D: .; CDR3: CATSRGPYGTYEQYF; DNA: TGTGCCACCAGCAGAGGCCCGTACGGGACCTACGAGCAGTACTTC
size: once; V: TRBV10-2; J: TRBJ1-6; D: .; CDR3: CASSWPERSPLHF; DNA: TGCGCCAGCAGTTGGCCAGAAAGATCACCCCTCCACTTT
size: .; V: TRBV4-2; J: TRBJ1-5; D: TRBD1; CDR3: CASSQDMRGQSSNQPQHF; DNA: TGTGCCAGCAGCCAAGATATGAGGGGGCAATCTAGCAATCAGCCCCAGCATTTT
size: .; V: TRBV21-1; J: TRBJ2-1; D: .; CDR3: CASSPLFALEMVDEQFF; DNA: TGTGCCAGCAGCCCCCTTTTTGCCCTAGAGATGGTAGATGAGCAGTTCTTC
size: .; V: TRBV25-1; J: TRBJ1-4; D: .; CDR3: CASSEETVEKLFF; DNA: TGTGCCAGCAGTGAGGAGACGGTAGAAAAACTGTTTTTT
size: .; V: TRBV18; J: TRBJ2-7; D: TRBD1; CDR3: CASSPNTGDGSYEQYF; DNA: TGTGCCAGCTCACCGAATACAGGGGACGGCTCCTACGAGCAGTACTTC
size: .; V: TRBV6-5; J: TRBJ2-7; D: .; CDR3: CASSYKDNYEQYF; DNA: TGTGCCAGCAGTTATAAGGACAACTACGAGCAGTACTTC
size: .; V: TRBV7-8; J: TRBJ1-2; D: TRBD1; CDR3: CASSLARGQPYGYTF; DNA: TGTGCCAGCAGCCTAGCGCGGGGACAGCCCTATGGCTACACCTTC
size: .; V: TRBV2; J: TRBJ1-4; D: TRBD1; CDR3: CASSGRDREEKLFF; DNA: TGTGCCAGCAGTGGACGGGACAGGGAGGAAAAACTGTTTTTT
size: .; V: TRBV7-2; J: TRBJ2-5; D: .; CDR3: CASSLGGQETQYF; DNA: TGTGCCAGCAGCTTAGGAGGCCAAGAGACCCAGTACTTC
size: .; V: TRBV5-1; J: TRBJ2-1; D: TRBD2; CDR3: CASSLPRTSGSHNEQFF; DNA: TGCGCCAGCAGCTTGCCCCGGACTAGCGGGAGCCACAATGAGCAGTTCTTC
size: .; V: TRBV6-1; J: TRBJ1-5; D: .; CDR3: CASSKAPTFSNENSNQPQHF; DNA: TGTGCCAGCAGTAAAGCCCCGACTTTTTCGAACGAAAATAGCAATCAGCCCCAGCATTTT
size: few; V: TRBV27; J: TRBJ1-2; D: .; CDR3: CASSPQGNYGYTF; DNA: TGTGCCAGCAGTCCCCAGGGAAACTATGGCTACACCTTC
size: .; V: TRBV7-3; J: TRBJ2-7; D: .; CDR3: CASSETRASSYEQYF; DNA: TGTGCCAGCAGCGAAACTAGGGCAAGCTCCTACGAGCAGTACTTC
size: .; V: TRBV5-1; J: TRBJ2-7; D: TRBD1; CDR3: CASSFFYPPGQGAAEQYF; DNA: TGCGCCAGCAGTTTTTTTTATCCTCCGGGACAGGGGGCTGCCGAGCAGTACTTC
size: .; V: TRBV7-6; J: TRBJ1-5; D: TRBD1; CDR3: CASSLGLGTGSNQPQHF; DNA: TGTGCCAGCAGCTTAGGGCTAGGGACAGGGAGTAATCAGCCCCAGCATTTT
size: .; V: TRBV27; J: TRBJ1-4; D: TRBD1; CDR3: CASQKIQAGAQGEKLFF; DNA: TGTGCCAGCCAGAAGATCCAGGCAGGGGCACAGGGGGAAAAACTGTTTTTT
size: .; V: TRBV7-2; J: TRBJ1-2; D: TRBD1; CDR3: CASSRKGQGAINYGYTF; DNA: TGTGCCAGCAGCCGAAAGGGACAGGGGGCGATCAACTATGGCTACACCTTC
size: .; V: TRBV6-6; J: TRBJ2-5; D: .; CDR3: CASFPARDTLETQYF; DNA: TGTGCCAGTTTCCCCGCACGGGACACCCTAGAGACCCAGTACTTC
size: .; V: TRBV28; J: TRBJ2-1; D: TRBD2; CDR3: CAIKSGRGNYNEQFF; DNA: TGTGCCATAAAAAGCGGGAGGGGAAACTACAATGAGCAGTTCTTC
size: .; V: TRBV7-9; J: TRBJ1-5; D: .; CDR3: CSSSTGGSHQPQHF; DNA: TGTTCCAGCAGCACGGGAGGTTCCCATCAGCCCCAGCATTTT
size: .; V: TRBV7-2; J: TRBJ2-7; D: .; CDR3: CASTPGGIHEQYF; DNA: TGTGCCAGCACCCCCGGGGGAATTCACGAGCAGTACTTC
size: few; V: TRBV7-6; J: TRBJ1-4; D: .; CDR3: CASSPRLNVDTNEKLFF; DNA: TGTGCCAGCAGCCCCCGCCTGAATGTAGATACTAATGAAAAACTGTTTTTT